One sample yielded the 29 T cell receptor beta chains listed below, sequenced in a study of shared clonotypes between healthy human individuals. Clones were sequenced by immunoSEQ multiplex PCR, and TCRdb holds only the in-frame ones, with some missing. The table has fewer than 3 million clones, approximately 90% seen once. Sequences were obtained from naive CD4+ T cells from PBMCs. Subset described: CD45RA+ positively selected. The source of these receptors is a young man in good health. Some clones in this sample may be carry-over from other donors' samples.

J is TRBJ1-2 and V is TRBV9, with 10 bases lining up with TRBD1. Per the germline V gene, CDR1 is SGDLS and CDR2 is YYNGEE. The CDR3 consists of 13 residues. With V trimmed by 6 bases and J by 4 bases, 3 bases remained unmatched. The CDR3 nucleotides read TGTGCCAGCACAAGACAGGGGGCCTATGGCTACACCTTC. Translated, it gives CASTRQGAYGYTF.

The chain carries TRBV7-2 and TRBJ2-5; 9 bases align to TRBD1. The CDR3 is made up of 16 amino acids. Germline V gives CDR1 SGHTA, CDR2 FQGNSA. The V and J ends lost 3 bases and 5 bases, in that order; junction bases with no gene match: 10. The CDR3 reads CASSFRTGEGWETQYF. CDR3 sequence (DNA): TGTGCCAGCAGCTTCCGGACAGGGGAGGGTTGGGAGACCCAGTACTTC.

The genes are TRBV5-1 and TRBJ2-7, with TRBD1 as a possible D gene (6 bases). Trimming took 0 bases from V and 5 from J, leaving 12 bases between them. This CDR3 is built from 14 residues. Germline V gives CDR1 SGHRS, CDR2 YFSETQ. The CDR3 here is CASSLAGDQHEQYF. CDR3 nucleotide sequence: TGCGCCAGCAGCTTGGCAGGGGACCAGCACGAGCAGTACTTC.

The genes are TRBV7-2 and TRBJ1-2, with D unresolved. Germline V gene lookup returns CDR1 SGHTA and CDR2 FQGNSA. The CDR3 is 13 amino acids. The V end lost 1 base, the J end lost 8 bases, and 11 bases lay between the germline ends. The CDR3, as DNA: TGTGCCAGCAGCTTAGGGGTGGAAAGAGGCTACACCTTC. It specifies CASSLGVERGYTF.

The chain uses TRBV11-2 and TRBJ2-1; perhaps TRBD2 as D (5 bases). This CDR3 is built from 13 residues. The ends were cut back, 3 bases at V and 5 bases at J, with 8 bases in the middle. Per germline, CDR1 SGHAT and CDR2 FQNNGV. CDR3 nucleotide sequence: TGTGCCAGCAGCTTGAGCGGCAACAATGAGCAGTTCTTC. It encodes CASSLSGNNEQFF.

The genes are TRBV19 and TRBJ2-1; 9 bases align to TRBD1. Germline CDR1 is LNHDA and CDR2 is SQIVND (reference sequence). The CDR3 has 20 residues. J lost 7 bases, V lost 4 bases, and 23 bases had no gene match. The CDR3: CASSKDRDREAPQLVNEQFF. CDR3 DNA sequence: TGTGCCAGTAGTAAGGACCGGGACAGGGAAGCCCCACAGTTAGTTAATGAGCAGTTCTTC.

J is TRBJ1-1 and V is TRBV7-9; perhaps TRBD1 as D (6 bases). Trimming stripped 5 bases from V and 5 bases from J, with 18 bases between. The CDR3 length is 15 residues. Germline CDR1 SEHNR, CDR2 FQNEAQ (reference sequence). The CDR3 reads CASSLKPGARTEAFF. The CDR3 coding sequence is TGTGCCAGCAGCCTTAAGCCAGGGGCCCGTACTGAAGCTTTCTTT.

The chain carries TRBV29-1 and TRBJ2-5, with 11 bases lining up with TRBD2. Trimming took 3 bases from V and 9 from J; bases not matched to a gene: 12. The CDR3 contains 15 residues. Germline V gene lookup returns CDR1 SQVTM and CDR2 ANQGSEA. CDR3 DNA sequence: TGCAGCGTTGATACTAGCGGGAGTCTATTTATGGCCCAGTACTTC. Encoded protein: CSVDTSGSLFMAQYF.

The CDR3: CASATLSGGPAKNIQYF. The CDR3 DNA reads TGTGCCAGCGCCACCTTGTCAGGGGGGCCAGCCAAAAACATTCAGTACTTC. This sequence joins TRBV27 and TRBJ2-4; D may be TRBD1 (7 bases). Trimming stripped 8 bases from V and 0 bases from J, with 20 bases between. The CDR3 extends over 17 amino acids. Germline V gene data show CDR1 as MNHEY and CDR2 as SMNVEV (reference sequence).

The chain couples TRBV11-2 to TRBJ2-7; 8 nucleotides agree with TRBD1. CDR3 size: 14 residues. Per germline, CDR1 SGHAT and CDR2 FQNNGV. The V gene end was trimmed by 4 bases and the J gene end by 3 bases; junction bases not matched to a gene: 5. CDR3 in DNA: TGTGCCAGCAGCTCTTACAGGGGGAACTACGAGCAGTACTTC. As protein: CASSSYRGNYEQYF.

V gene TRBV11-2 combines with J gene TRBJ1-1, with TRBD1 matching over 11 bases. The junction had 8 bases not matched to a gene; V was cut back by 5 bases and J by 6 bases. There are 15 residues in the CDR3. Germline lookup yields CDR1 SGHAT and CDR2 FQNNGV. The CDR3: CASSILRDRGAEAFF. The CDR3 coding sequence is TGTGCCAGCAGCATTCTCCGGGACAGGGGGGCTGAAGCTTTCTTT. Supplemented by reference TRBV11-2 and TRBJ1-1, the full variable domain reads EAGVAQSPRYKIIEKRQSVAFWCNPISGHATLYWYQQILGQGPKLLIQFQNNGVVDDSQLPKDRFSAERLKGVDSTLKIQPAKLEDSAVYLCASSILRDRGAEAFFGQGTRLTVV.

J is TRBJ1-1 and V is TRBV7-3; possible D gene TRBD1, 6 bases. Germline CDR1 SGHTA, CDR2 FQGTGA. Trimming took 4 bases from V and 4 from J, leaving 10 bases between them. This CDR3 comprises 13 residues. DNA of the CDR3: TGTGCCAGCAGCTCAGGGGTGGCCACTGAAGCTTTCTTT. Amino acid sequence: CASSSGVATEAFF. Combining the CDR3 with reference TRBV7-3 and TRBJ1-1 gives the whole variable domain GAGVSQTPSNKVTEKGKYVELRCDPISGHTALYWYRQSLGQGPEFLIYFQGTGAADDSGLPNDRFFAVRPEGSVSTLKIQRTERGDSAVYLCASSSGVATEAFFGQGTRLTVV.

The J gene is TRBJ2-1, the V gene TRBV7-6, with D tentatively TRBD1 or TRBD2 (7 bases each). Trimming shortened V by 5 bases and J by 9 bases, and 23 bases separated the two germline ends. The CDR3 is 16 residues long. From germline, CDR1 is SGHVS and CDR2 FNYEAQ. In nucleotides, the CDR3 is TGTGCCAGCAGCCTCATAGCGGGCTACCCAGGGGGTGAGCAGTTCTTC. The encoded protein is CASSLIAGYPGGEQFF.

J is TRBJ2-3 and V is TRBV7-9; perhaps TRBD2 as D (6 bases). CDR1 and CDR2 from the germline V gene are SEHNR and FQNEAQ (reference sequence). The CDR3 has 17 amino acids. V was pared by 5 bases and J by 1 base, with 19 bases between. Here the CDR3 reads CASSPRLGGRGTDTQYF. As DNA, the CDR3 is TGTGCCAGCAGCCCGAGGCTCGGAGGGCGGGGCACAGATACGCAGTATTTT. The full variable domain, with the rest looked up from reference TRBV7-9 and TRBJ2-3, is DTGVSQNPRHKITKRGQNVTFRCDPISEHNRLYWYRQTLGQGPEFLTYFQNEAQLEKSRLLSDRFSAERPKGSFSTLEIQRTEQGDSAMYLCASSPRLGGRGTDTQYFGPGTRLTVL.

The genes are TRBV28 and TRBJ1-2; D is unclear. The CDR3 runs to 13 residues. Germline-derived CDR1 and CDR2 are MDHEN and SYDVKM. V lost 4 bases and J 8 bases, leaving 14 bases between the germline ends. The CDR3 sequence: CASSSESPLGYTF. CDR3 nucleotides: TGTGCCAGCAGTTCCGAGTCCCCCTTAGGCTACACCTTC.

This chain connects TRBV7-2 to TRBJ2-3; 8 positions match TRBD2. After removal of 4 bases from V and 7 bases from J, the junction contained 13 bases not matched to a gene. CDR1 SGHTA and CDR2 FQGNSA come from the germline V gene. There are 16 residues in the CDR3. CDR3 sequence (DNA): TGTGCCAGCAGCTCGCTCGGGGCGGGAGGACCTAATACGCAGTATTTT. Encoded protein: CASSSLGAGGPNTQYF.

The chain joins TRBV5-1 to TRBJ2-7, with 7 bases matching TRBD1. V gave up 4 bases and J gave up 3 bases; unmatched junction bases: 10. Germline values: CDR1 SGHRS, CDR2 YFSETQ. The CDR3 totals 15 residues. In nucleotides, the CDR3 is TGCGCCAGCAGCCTGGATCCGACAGGGATCTACGAGCAGTACTTC. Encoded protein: CASSLDPTGIYEQYF.

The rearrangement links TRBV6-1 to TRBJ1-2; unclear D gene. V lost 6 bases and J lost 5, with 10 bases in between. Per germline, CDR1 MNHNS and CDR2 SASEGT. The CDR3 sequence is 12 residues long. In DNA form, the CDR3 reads TGTGCCAGCAGAGCCAGATATTATGGCTACACCTTC. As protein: CASRARYYGYTF.

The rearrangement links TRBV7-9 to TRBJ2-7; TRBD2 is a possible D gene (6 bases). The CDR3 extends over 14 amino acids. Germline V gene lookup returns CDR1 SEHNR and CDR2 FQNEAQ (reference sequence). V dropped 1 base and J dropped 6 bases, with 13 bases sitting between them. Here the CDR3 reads CASSLGTSRAEQYF. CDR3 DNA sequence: TGTGCCAGCAGCTTAGGAACTAGCAGGGCCGAGCAGTACTTC. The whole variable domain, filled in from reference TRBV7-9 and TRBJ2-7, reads DTGVSQNPRHKITKRGQNVTFRCDPISEHNRLYWYRQTLGQGPEFLTYFQNEAQLEKSRLLSDRFSAERPKGSFSTLEIQRTEQGDSAMYLCASSLGTSRAEQYFGPGTRLTVT.

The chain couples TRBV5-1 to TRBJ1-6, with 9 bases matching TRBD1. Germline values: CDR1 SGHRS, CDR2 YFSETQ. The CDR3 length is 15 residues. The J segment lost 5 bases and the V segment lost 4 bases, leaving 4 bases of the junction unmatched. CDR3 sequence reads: CASSGQGKDNSPLHF. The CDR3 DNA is TGCGCCAGCAGCGGACAGGGGAAGGATAATTCACCCCTCCACTTT.

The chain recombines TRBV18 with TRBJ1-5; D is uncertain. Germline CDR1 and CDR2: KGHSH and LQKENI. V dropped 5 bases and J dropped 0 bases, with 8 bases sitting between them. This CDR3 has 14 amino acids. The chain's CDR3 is CASSEINSNQPQHF. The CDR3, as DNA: TGTGCCAGCTCAGAGATTAATAGCAATCAGCCCCAGCATTTT.

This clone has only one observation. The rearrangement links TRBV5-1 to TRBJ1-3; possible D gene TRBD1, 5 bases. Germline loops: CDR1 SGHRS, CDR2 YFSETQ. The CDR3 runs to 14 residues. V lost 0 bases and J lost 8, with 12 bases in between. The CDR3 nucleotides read TGCGCCAGCAGCTTGGTTTCATGGGGGGACACCATATATTTT. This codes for CASSLVSWGDTIYF.

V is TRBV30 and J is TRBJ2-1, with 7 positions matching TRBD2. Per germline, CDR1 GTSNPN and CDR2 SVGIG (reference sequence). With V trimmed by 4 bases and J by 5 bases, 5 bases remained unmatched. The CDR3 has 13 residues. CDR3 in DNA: TGTGCCTGGAACGCGGGAGAGAACAATGAGCAGTTCTTC. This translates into CAWNAGENNEQFF.

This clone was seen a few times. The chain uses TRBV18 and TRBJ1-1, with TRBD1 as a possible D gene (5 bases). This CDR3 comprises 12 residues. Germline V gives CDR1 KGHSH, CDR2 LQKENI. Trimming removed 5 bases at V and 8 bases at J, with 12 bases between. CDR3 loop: CASSSDYREAFF. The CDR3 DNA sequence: TGTGCCAGCTCATCGGACTACAGGGAAGCTTTCTTT.

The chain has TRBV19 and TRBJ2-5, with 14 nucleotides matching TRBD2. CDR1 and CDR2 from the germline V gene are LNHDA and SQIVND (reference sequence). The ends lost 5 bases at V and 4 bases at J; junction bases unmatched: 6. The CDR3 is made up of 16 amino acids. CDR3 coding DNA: TGTGCCAGTAGTCTGGGACTAGCGGGAGAGGGAGAGACCCAGTACTTC. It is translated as CASSLGLAGEGETQYF.

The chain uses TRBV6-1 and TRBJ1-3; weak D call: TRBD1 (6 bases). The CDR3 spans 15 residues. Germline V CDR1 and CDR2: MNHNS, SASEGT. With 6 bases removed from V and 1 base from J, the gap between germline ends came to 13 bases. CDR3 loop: CASRVTGRSGNTIYF. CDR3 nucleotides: TGTGCCAGCAGAGTAACAGGGAGGTCTGGAAACACCATATATTTT.

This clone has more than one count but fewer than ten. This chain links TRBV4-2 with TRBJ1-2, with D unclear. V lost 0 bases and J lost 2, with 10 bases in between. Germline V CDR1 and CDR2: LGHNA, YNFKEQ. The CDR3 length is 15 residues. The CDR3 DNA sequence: TGTGCCAGCAGCCAAGAAGCCGGTCCCAACTATGGCTACACCTTC. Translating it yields CASSQEAGPNYGYTF.

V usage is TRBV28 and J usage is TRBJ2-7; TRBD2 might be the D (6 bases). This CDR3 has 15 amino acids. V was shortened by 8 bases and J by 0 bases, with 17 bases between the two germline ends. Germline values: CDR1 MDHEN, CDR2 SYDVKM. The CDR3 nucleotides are TGTGCCAGCGATGCGGGACTTATCACCTCCTACGAGCAGTACTTC. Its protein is CASDAGLITSYEQYF.

The chain's CDR3 is CASSRPSGRDTQYF. In DNA, the CDR3 is TGTGCCAGCAGCCGACCCTCGGGTAGAGATACGCAGTATTTT. This chain uses TRBV28 with TRBJ2-3, with D unclear. Germline CDR1 reads MDHEN; CDR2 reads SYDVKM. The CDR3 totals 14 residues. Trimming took 6 bases from V and 5 from J, leaving 15 bases between them.